This T cell receptor (beta chain) was recorded in a study of blood T cell repertoires in COVID-19. Across the study: COVID-19 samples, acute and convalescent, were from the United States, Italy and Spain.

Germline CDR1 and CDR2: MDHEN and SYDVKM. V lost 1 base, J lost 5 bases, and 9 bases lay in between. The CDR3 sequence is 14 residues long. Under the authors' procedure: Nucleated cell number was recorded as an estimate derived from reference gene primer amplification. Assay: immunoSEQ multiplex PCR; the TCRdb copy retains only in-frame clones and omits some. V, J and clone size were drawn from that table, and D and trimming were deduced from the DNA. Of 30,000 to 40,000 clones in the sample, 85% were seen once. The chain links TRBV28 to TRBJ2-1, with D tentatively TRBD2 (6 bases). The sequence derives from a man between 60 and 70 years old with active or convalescent COVID-19. The sequenced sample was peripheral blood. The CDR3 DNA reads as TGTGCCAGCAGTTTATTGGGACTGAACAATGAGCAGTTCTTC. It codes for CASSLLGLNNEQFF.